This TCR beta chain was sequenced for a study of blood T cell repertoires in COVID-19. Overall study context: Collection of acute and convalescent COVID-19 samples took place in the United States, Italy and Spain. In each case, the material was cDNA or gDNA derived from T cells, B-cell-depleted T cells, or PBMCs.

Germline V gene data show CDR1 as MNHNY and CDR2 as SVGAGI (reference sequence). CDR3 length: 15 residues. V lost 7 bases to trimming and J lost 4 bases; unmatched junction nucleotides: 10. Per the study methods: Cell counts per sample came from amplifying reference gene primers. The assay was immunoSEQ multiplex PCR, and TCRdb's table has in-frame clones only and misses some. The V and J calls and clone size were taken over from that table, and D and trimming were inferred from the DNA. The sample includes more than 200,000 clones, about 86% of them seen just once. Sequencing was carried out using peripheral blood. This sequence originates from a man aged 80 or over with acute or convalescent COVID-19. This chain connects TRBV6-6 to TRBJ2-1, with 7 bases aligning to TRBD1. CDR3 DNA sequence: TGTGCCAGCACAAAGACAGGGTGGAATTACAATGAGCAGTTCTTC. It encodes CASTKTGWNYNEQFF.